This T cell receptor (beta chain) was observed in a study of regulatory T cells in long-lasting Graves disease. Study results and caveats: Patients with persistent disease showed a bias toward TRBV28, TRBJ1-2 and TRBJ2-5. Among persistent patients, a larger number of public clonotypes were shared (around 3,000) than among newly diagnosed patients (roughly 1,000). Less diverse TCR repertoires were seen in persistent Graves' patients than in newly diagnosed ones.

The ends lost 3 bases at V and 3 bases at J; junction bases unmatched: 15. This CDR3 is built from 19 residues. Germline assignment: CDR1 SGHRS and CDR2 YFSETQ. As for time point: newly diagnosed GD, antithyroid drugs for less than 3 months. Making the TCR library involved RNA that had been extracted from PBMCs. Patients came from an endocrinology department in Xi'an, China. According to the study, TCR beta libraries were built with iRepertoire HTBI primers and CDR3-region Arm-PCR. TCRdb used MiXCR to reprocess the multiplex PCR reads, holding one entry per CDR3 protein. Of over 300,000 distinct CDR3 sequences in the sample, about 16% were seen once. At least ten counts were recorded for this clonotype. The antigen is unknown.

This clonotype originated in a female donor with Graves disease. The rearrangement joins TRBV5-1 to TRBJ1-2; 12 bases match TRBD1. This specimen consisted of peripheral blood mononuclear cells (PBMCs), obtained at new diagnosis, from a patient treated with antithyroid drugs. The CDR3: CASSWHSGQGAQGYYGYTF. The CDR3 DNA reads TGCGCCAGCAGCTGGCATTCGGGACAGGGGGCGCAGGGATACTATGGCTACACCTTC.